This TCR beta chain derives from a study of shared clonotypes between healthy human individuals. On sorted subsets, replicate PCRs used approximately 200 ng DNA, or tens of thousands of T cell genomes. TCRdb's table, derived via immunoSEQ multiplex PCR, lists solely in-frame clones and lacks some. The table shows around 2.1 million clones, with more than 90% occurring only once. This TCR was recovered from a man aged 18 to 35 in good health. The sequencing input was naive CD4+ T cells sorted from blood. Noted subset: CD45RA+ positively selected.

This chain's CDR3 is CASTRAGGPTDTQYF. The DNA for the CDR3 is TGTGCCAGCACCCGAGCGGGGGGGCCCACAGATACGCAGTATTTT. The V call is TRBV6-5, the J call TRBJ2-3, with TRBD2 matching over 10 bases. Trimming took 7 bases from V and 2 from J; bases not matched to a gene: 6. The V gene's germline CDR1 is MNHEY and CDR2 SVGAGI. This CDR3 is built from 15 residues.